This is a list of T cell receptor beta chains from one sample in a study of shared clonotypes between healthy human individuals. Some clones are missing from TCRdb's copy, which holds only in-frame ones; the method was immunoSEQ multiplex PCR. The profile shows some 740,000 clones, about 92% of them singletons. The sample consisted of naive CD8+ T cells sorted from blood. All receptors derive from a man aged 25-45 years in good health. Each CDR3 is given with its conserved first and last residue. A D gene is named only where the DNA matches it firmly. Size values are once, few and many counts, or a class for expanded clones, and some rows have none.

size	D	V	J	CDR3	DNA
-	-	TRBV7-9	TRBJ2-1	CASSRGPNEQFF	TGTGCCAGCAGCCGAGGTCCGAATGAGCAGTTCTTC
-	-	TRBV5-6	TRBJ1-1	CASSLGARVTEAFF	TGTGCCAGCAGCTTGGGGGCGAGGGTTACTGAAGCTTTCTTT
-	TRBD2	TRBV4-1	TRBJ2-1	CASSQEELAGGGSYNEQFF	TGCGCCAGCAGCCAAGAGGAACTAGCGGGAGGGGGCTCCTACAATGAGCAGTTCTTC
-	-	TRBV9	TRBJ2-7	CASSLLSYEQYF	TGTGCCAGCAGCCTCCTCTCCTACGAGCAGTACTTC
-	-	TRBV27	TRBJ2-1	CASSLVLNTPYNEQFF	TGTGCCAGCAGTTTAGTCCTAAACACCCCCTACAATGAGCAGTTCTTC
-	TRBD2	TRBV7-9	TRBJ2-3	CASSVTSGTSTDTQYF	TGTGCCAGCAGCGTGACTAGCGGAACTAGCACAGATACGCAGTATTTT
-	-	TRBV29-1	TRBJ2-6	CSVEGWGGSGANVLTF	TGCAGCGTTGAAGGTTGGGGAGGTTCTGGGGCCAACGTCCTGACTTTC
-	-	TRBV19	TRBJ2-7	CASSINPGHSYEQYF	TGTGCCAGTAGTATTAATCCGGGACACTCCTACGAGCAGTACTTC
-	-	TRBV2	TRBJ2-5	CASSEGIRETQYF	TGTGCCAGCAGTGAAGGTATCCGCGAGACCCAGTACTTC
-	TRBD1	TRBV7-3	TRBJ2-2	CASSLGQGVTGELFF	TGTGCCAGCAGCCTGGGACAGGGGGTCACCGGGGAGCTGTTTTTT
-	-	TRBV11-2	TRBJ2-7	CASSPPGVGTYEQYF	TGTGCCAGCAGCCCCCCCGGGGTTGGGACCTACGAGCAGTACTTC
-	-	TRBV14	TRBJ2-5	CASSQADIWGSETQYF	TGTGCCAGCAGCCAAGCGGATATATGGGGTTCGGAGACCCAGTACTTC
-	TRBD2	TRBV10-3	TRBJ2-1	CATFSGGNNEQFF	TGTGCCACCTTTTCGGGAGGCAATAATGAGCAGTTCTTC
-	-	TRBV27	TRBJ2-5	CASSFQQGGETQYF	TGTGCCAGCAGTTTTCAACAGGGAGGGGAGACCCAGTACTTC
-	TRBD1	TRBV6-5	TRBJ1-1	CASSLHRGIEAFF	TGTGCCAGCAGCCTACACAGGGGAATTGAAGCTTTCTTT
-	TRBD2	TRBV7-2	TRBJ2-1	CASSLELAGVGDEQFF	TGTGCCAGCAGCTTAGAACTAGCGGGAGTGGGGGATGAGCAGTTCTTC
few	TRBD1	TRBV4-2	TRBJ2-1	CASSQVPGTGGHEQFF	TGTGCCAGCAGCCAAGTCCCGGGGACAGGGGGCCATGAGCAGTTCTTC
-	TRBD1	TRBV14	TRBJ2-7	CASSLRDRGFYEQYF	TGTGCCAGCAGCCTACGGGACAGGGGGTTCTACGAGCAGTACTTC
once	-	TRBV9	TRBJ2-3	CASSVAGEESGTDTQYF	TGTGCCAGCAGCGTAGCTGGGGAGGAGTCGGGAACAGATACGCAGTATTTT
-	-	TRBV5-8	TRBJ1-1	CASSDDTGWGGSEAFF	TGTGCCAGCAGCGATGACACTGGCTGGGGCGGCAGTGAAGCTTTCTTT
-	-	TRBV5-1	TRBJ1-5	CAQTQEAPTQPQHF	TGCGCTCAGACTCAAGAGGCCCCCACTCAGCCCCAGCATTTT
-	-	TRBV6-5	TRBJ2-7	CASKSVGYEQYF	TGTGCCAGCAAGTCAGTCGGCTACGAGCAGTACTTC
once	-	TRBV6-6	TRBJ1-1	CASRGPLDTEAFF	TGTGCCAGCAGGGGGCCGTTGGACACTGAAGCTTTCTTT
-	TRBD2	TRBV7-6	TRBJ2-7	CASSAQRDLSYEQYF	TGTGCCAGCAGCGCTCAGCGGGATCTTTCCTACGAGCAGTACTTC
-	-	TRBV10-2	TRBJ2-7	CASSLKWNEQYF	TGCGCCAGCAGCCTGAAGTGGAACGAGCAGTACTTC
-	-	TRBV13	TRBJ2-7	CASSLGSPGLLSYEQYF	TGTGCCAGCAGCTTAGGCAGCCCTGGACTTTTGTCCTACGAGCAGTACTTC
once	TRBD1	TRBV7-8	TRBJ2-5	CASSLDTFSGGTQYF	TGTGCCAGCAGCTTAGATACTTTTTCAGGGGGGACCCAGTACTTC
-	-	TRBV11-2	TRBJ2-7	CASSIGAAYSYEQYF	TGTGCCAGCAGCATTGGGGCAGCCTACTCCTACGAGCAGTACTTC
-	-	TRBV4-3	TRBJ2-1	CASSQDRSSYNEQFF	TGCGCCAGCAGCCAAGACCGAAGCTCCTACAATGAGCAGTTCTTC
-	-	TRBV5-1	TRBJ2-2	CASSLTENTGELFF	TGCGCCAGCAGCTTGACTGAGAACACCGGGGAGCTGTTTTTT
-	TRBD1	TRBV6-6	TRBJ1-1	CASSTSGTDTEAFF	TGTGCCAGCAGTACATCCGGGACAGACACTGAAGCTTTCTTT
-	-	TRBV6-5	TRBJ2-7	CASSYSTKGEQYF	TGTGCCAGCAGTTACTCGACGAAGGGGGAGCAGTACTTC
-	-	TRBV18	TRBJ2-5	CASSPPREIRVGQETQYF	TGTGCCAGCTCACCACCTAGGGAAATCCGGGTGGGCCAAGAGACCCAGTACTTC
-	TRBD2	TRBV6-5	TRBJ2-2	CASSYSPSGTTGELFF	TGTGCCAGCAGTTACTCGCCTAGCGGGACGACCGGGGAGCTGTTTTTT
-	-	TRBV4-1	TRBJ2-2	CASSQGLFTGELFF	TGCGCCAGCAGCCAAGGACTCTTCACCGGGGAGCTGTTTTTT
once	-	TRBV29-1	TRBJ1-4	CSGGKNEKLFF	TGCAGCGGGGGGAAAAATGAAAAACTGTTTTTT
-	-	TRBV27	TRBJ1-2	CASSLSPGFNYGYTF	TGTGCCAGCAGTTTGTCCCCCGGGTTTAACTATGGCTACACCTTC
once	TRBD1	TRBV7-9	TRBJ1-2	CASSFRGKVGYTF	TGTGCCAGCAGCTTCAGGGGGAAGGTTGGCTACACCTTC
-	TRBD1	TRBV27	TRBJ1-1	CASSSLVLGDSDLTEAFF	TGTGCCAGCAGTTCCCTGGTATTAGGGGACAGTGATCTCACTGAAGCTTTCTTT
-	-	TRBV4-1	TRBJ2-7	CASSPQTGSRSYEQYF	TGCGCCAGCAGCCCTCAAACAGGGAGTCGCTCCTACGAGCAGTACTTC
-	TRBD2	TRBV7-6	TRBJ2-7	CASSLASGRIYEQYF	TGTGCCAGCAGCTTGGCTAGCGGGAGAATCTACGAGCAGTACTTC
-	TRBD1	TRBV5-1	TRBJ2-1	CASSLGGLGTGSEDEQFF	TGCGCCAGCAGCTTGGGCGGACTCGGGACAGGGTCTGAGGATGAGCAGTTCTTC
-	-	TRBV11-2	TRBJ1-4	CASSSTTGPEKLFF	TGTGCCAGCAGCTCTACGACGGGGCCGGAAAAACTGTTTTTT
-	TRBD2	TRBV19	TRBJ2-7	CASSISSGEYEQYF	TGTGCCAGTAGTATTAGTAGCGGGGAGTACGAGCAGTACTTC
-	TRBD2	TRBV7-3	TRBJ2-3	CASSSIAGGPTDTQYF	TGTGCCAGCAGCTCCATAGCGGGAGGGCCTACAGATACGCAGTATTTT
-	-	TRBV14	TRBJ1-4	CASSQGFGGAEKLFF	TGTGCCAGCAGCCAAGGCTTCGGGGGAGCTGAAAAACTGTTTTTT
once	-	TRBV19	TRBJ2-2	CASIAVGTGELFF	TGTGCCAGTATCGCGGTGGGCACCGGGGAGCTGTTTTTT
-	-	TRBV4-1	TRBJ2-4	CASGETKNIQYF	TGCGCCTCAGGGGAAACCAAAAACATTCAGTACTTC
-	-	TRBV11-1	TRBJ2-7	CASSLAGWSYEQYF	TGTGCCAGCAGCTTAGCGGGTTGGTCCTACGAGCAGTACTTC
-	TRBD1	TRBV2	TRBJ2-7	CASSRDRLASSYEQYF	TGTGCCAGCAGTAGGGACAGACTCGCGAGCTCCTACGAGCAGTACTTC
-	-	TRBV2	TRBJ2-3	CASSVPSKLSTDTQYF	TGTGCCAGCAGTGTACCTTCCAAACTTAGCACAGATACGCAGTATTTT
-	TRBD1	TRBV14	TRBJ2-1	CASSPLPTGGLYNEQFF	TGTGCCAGCAGCCCGCTCCCTACAGGGGGATTATACAATGAGCAGTTCTTC
once	-	TRBV5-4	TRBJ2-1	CASSLDGSSYNEQFF	TGTGCCAGCAGCTTGGACGGGAGCTCCTACAATGAGCAGTTCTTC
-	TRBD2	TRBV6-1	TRBJ2-7	CASSELLAEAPYEQYF	TGTGCCAGCAGTGAATTACTAGCGGAGGCCCCCTACGAGCAGTACTTC